These T cell receptor beta chains were read from a single sample in a study of blood T cell repertoires in COVID-19. Sequencing used immunoSEQ multiplex PCR; TCRdb keeps in-frame clones, though not all of them. Of tens of thousands of clones listed, around 80% were seen once; the top ten hold about half. The specimen was peripheral blood. The receptor set was obtained from a woman between 65 and 79 years old with acute or convalescent COVID-19. CDR3s leave out the opening cysteine and the closing phenylalanine or tryptophan. The D gene is left open where the match is weak. Rows may omit the clone size; those that give it use once, few, many or a size class.

clone_size d_call cdr3_length v_call cdr3_aa
NA NA 12 TRBV30 AWSNRRMGSEQY
NA NA 9 TRBV7-3 ASSSEETQY
NA NA 14 TRBV7-9 ASSLEVREAFFGYT
NA TRBD2 13 TRBV9 ASSSRTSGAGELF
NA TRBD1 13 TRBV5-1 ASSRTGTENSPLH
NA TRBD1 12 TRBV19 ASSIEQGVGPQH
NA NA 13 TRBV19 ASSIITGRREKLF
NA NA 14 TRBV18 ASSTLDFISYNEQF
NA TRBD1 12 TRBV28 ASRDVQGTTEAF
NA TRBD1 14 TRBV6-5 ASSYAGTGGTGELF
NA TRBD2 14 TRBV7-8 ASSLELAGRRDTQY
NA NA 12 TRBV27 ASSLTPGSETQY
NA TRBD2 14 TRBV28 ASSFGYTSGGNEQF
NA TRBD1 12 TRBV6-5 ASSPGTGNTEAF
NA NA 15 TRBV11-2 ASSLTRRGIGGYGYT
NA TRBD1 11 TRBV24-1 ATRTGETGELF
few TRBD2 14 TRBV28 ASSLSGGGGAGELF
NA NA 13 TRBV27 ASTPRWGEGEKLF
NA NA 12 TRBV7-2 ASSFGANQETQY
NA NA 13 TRBV15 ATSRDLSTGNTIY
NA NA 15 TRBV30 AWRDRRPSSFKETQY
NA NA 10 TRBV5-1 ASSKGETEAF
once NA 14 TRBV28 ASSQTGRGIYNEQF
NA TRBD1 15 TRBV4-2 ASSQENNPTGGNEQF
NA NA 9 TRBV20-1 SARSSGAAP
NA NA 12 TRBV5-1 ASRGAPADTEAF
NA TRBD1 14 TRBV5-4 ASSVRDSLFFYEQY
NA NA 10 TRBV6-1 ASSDRGYEQY
NA NA 10 TRBV21-1 ASELGGTAQF
NA NA 10 TRBV6-5 ASTTIGGEQF
NA NA 11 TRBV7-3 ASSFAGPDEQF
NA NA 11 TRBV29-1 SVKTGMAYGYT
NA NA 10 TRBV6-2/TRBV6-3 ASSLARVGYT
NA TRBD2 15 TRBV27 ASSLFAGGPRTGELF
NA NA 14 TRBV27 ASSPLGGAIQETQY
NA NA 11 TRBV10-3 AISGGREEGYT
NA TRBD2 15 TRBV6-2/TRBV6-3 ASSFLGLAGGSYEQY
NA TRBD2 14 TRBV6-4 ASSDSAGGPTDTQY
NA TRBD1 11 TRBV19 ASPGQEGETQY
NA TRBD2 14 TRBV29-1 SVMRLGGGSTDTQY
NA TRBD2 11 TRBV9 ASSLSGDYEQY
once NA 9 TRBV6-5 ASSYLYEQY
NA TRBD1 14 TRBV9 ASSGRGQGEKETQY
medium-sized NA 11 TRBV10-3 AISEGHNQPQH
NA NA 13 TRBV23-1 ASSCPGVLNQPQH
NA TRBD1 12 TRBV6-2/TRBV6-3 ASSYLDRGSEAF
NA TRBD2 11 TRBV29-1 SVEGAGGFEQF
once NA 10 TRBV6-5 ASNPVGGPQH
NA TRBD1 13 TRBV6-4 ASSLQGSSYNEQF
NA TRBD2 13 TRBV7-9 ASVQAGSGANVLT
NA NA 11 TRBV6-5 ASTRYKNTEAF
NA NA 12 TRBV7-2 ASSLQGSYTEAF
NA TRBD1 11 TRBV23-1 ASRGDREETQY
NA NA 14 TRBV2 ASKGEFGLPNQPQH
NA TRBD1 12 TRBV29-1 SVSGQGVYNEQF
NA NA 10 TRBV6-2/TRBV6-3 ASSPGDYEQY
NA TRBD1 11 TRBV6-5 AIGQGYNSPLH
NA TRBD2 15 TRBV5-4 ASSPGLAGGPYNEQF
NA NA 13 TRBV19 ASSIADSSSYEQY
NA NA 12 TRBV10-3 AISAGGTNYGYT